This TCR beta chain was sequenced during a study of cytomegalovirus exposure and HLA in healthy donors. Healthy bone marrow donors made up the donors. Researchers ran the PCR with 60 Vbeta and 13 Jbeta primers. The repertoire was sequenced with immunoSEQ multiplex PCR; TCRdb's copy has only in-frame clones and lacks some. The data show roughly 150,000 clones, just under 75% seen once. Study conclusions and caveats: For most TCR beta V segments, an earlier analysis put the productive rate at about 90% or about 30% of the time.

Germline V lookup: CDR1 SGDLS, CDR2 YYNGEE. V shed 0 bases and J 12 bases; nucleotides not matched to a gene: 10. The CDR3 loop spans 15 amino acids. The count of this clone is one. Its antigen remains unidentified. The sequence was collected from a woman younger than 35 in good health and CMV-seronegative. The V call is TRBV9, the J call TRBJ2-1; 9 bases line up with TRBD2. Material for sequencing was PBMCs. The CDR3 region has the DNA TGTGCCAGCAGCGTAGCTCCCCAGCGGGGGGCGCGGCAGTTCTTC. It specifies CASSVAPQRGARQFF.